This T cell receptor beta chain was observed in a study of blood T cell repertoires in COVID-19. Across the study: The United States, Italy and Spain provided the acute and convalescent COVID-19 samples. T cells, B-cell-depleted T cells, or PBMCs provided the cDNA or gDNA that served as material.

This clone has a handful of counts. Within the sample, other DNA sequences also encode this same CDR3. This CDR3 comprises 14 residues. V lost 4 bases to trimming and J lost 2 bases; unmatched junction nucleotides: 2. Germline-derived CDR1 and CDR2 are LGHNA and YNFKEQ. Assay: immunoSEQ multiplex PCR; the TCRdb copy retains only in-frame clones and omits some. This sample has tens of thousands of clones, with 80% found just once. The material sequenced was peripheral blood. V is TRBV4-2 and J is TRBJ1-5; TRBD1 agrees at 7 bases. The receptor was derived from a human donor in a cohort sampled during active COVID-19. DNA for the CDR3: TGTGCCAGCAGCCGAGGACAGGGCAATCAGCCCCAGCATTTT. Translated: CASSRGQGNQPQHF.